One TCR beta chain is described in this entry. This record comes from a study of blood T cell repertoires in COVID-19. Across the study: T cells, B-cell-depleted T cells, or PBMCs supplied cDNA or gDNA.

Germline V gene lookup returns CDR1 SGDLS and CDR2 YYNGEE. This CDR3 has 15 residues. The V end lost 3 bases, the J end lost 5 bases, and 15 bases lay between the germline ends. In the original analysis: Nucleated cell number was recorded as an estimate derived from reference gene primer amplification. Clones were sequenced by immunoSEQ multiplex PCR, and TCRdb holds only the in-frame ones, with some missing. V, J and clone size are taken as reported in that table, and D and trimming were inferred from the DNA itself. The data hold approximately 270,000 clones, with about 90% observed a single time. What was sequenced was peripheral blood. This sequence was found in a man older than 75 with acute or convalescent COVID-19. The chain employs TRBV9 and TRBJ2-1; D possibly corresponds to TRBD1 (6 bases). CDR3 bases: TGTGCCAGCAGCGGAGACGTTCGGACAGACAATGAGCAGTTCTTC. Translating gives CASSGDVRTDNEQFF. Full variable domain (outside the CDR3, taken from reference TRBV9 and TRBJ2-1): DSGVTQTPKHLITATGQRVTLRCSPRSGDLSVYWYQQSLDQGLQFLIQYYNGEERAKGNILERFSAQQFPDLHSELNLSSLELGDSALYFCASSGDVRTDNEQFFGPGTRLTVL.